The clone carrying this T cell receptor (beta chain) was detected a few times. The data derive from a study of shared clonotypes between healthy human individuals. This CDR3 region has 15 residues. Between the trimmed V and J ends, which lost 1 base and 1 base, there was a span of 10 bases. The germline CDR1 and CDR2 sequences are LGHNA and YSLEER. Here immunoSEQ multiplex PCR was the method, and the copy in TCRdb shows in-frame clones only, minus some. The table records 2 million to 2.5 million clones, approximately 93% of them present only once. This TCR was recovered from a man aged 18 to 29 in good health. Some clones in this sample may be carry-over from other donors' samples. Input material: naive CD4+ T cells from PBMCs. The subset here: CD45RA+ positively selected. This chain uses TRBV4-3 with TRBJ1-1; D remains unclear. CDR3 nucleotides: TGCGCCAGCAGCCAAGGTAACGCTGGGAACACTGAAGCTTTCTTT. Translation gives CASSQGNAGNTEAFF.